These 28 T cell receptor beta chains came from one sample sequenced in a study of PD-1 blockade in classical Hodgkin lymphoma. Each patient relapsed following autologous stem cell transplantation, and prior brentuximab vedotin exposure differed. The method was immunoSEQ multiplex PCR; TCRdb's version includes in-frame clones alone and lacks a portion of them. The profile shows about 29,000 clones, 78% of them singletons. The sample consisted of peripheral blood mononuclear cells (PBMCs), taken before the second cycle of nivolumab. The receptor set was obtained from a human donor with classical Hodgkin lymphoma.

This clone showed up just a few times. The V gene is TRBV2, the J gene TRBJ1-4; the D gene is possibly TRBD1 (5 bases). The germline gives CDR1 SNHLY, CDR2 FYNNEI. The V end was cut by 4 bases, the J end by 7 bases, with 13 bases between. CDR3 size: 14 residues. The CDR3 here is CASSVGLESEKLFF. CDR3 bases: TGTGCCAGCAGTGTGGGGCTAGAGAGTGAAAAACTGTTTTTT.

This chain joins TRBV18 and TRBJ1-6; 8 bases fit TRBD1. The CDR3 totals 16 residues. Germline CDR1 and CDR2: KGHSH and LQKENI. V lost 3 bases and J lost 9; bases outside the gene matches: 10. DNA for the CDR3: TGTGCCAGCTCACCGCCGGGACAGGCGGTAGGTTCACCCCTCCACTTT. Translation gives CASSPPGQAVGSPLHF.

V and J are TRBV7-2 and TRBJ1-6, with D possibly matching TRBD1 (5 bases). CDR3 length equals 19 residues. Trimming took 1 base from V and 8 from J, leaving 24 bases between them. The germline V gene encodes CDR1 SGHTA and CDR2 FQGNSA. Written as DNA, the CDR3 is TGTGCCAGCAGCTTAGAATATTCCAGGGCGCGTTATATTCATTCACCCCTCCACTTT. Amino acid sequence: CASSLEYSRARYIHSPLHF.

In its sample, this clone was seen a few times. The chain carries TRBV29-1 and TRBJ2-7, with 9 bases fitting TRBD1. Germline CDR1 reads SQVTM; CDR2 reads ANQGSEA. The CDR3 is made up of 14 amino acids. Unmatched junction bases numbered 7, after V lost 4 bases and J lost 3 bases. The CDR3 DNA is TGCAGCGTTGGCGGACAGGGGACTTACTACGAGCAGTACTTC. Protein: CSVGGQGTYYEQYF.

The rearrangement links TRBV7-3 to TRBJ2-2, with a weak D call TRBD1 (6 bases). CDR3 length: 14 residues. Germline V lookup: CDR1 SGHTA, CDR2 FQGTGA. Trimming removed 3 bases at V and 1 base at J, with 6 bases between. The CDR3 is CASSFRGNTGELFF. The CDR3 DNA reads as TGTGCCAGCAGCTTCAGGGGGAACACCGGGGAGCTGTTTTTT.

V is TRBV29-1 and J is TRBJ1-2, with D maybe TRBD1 (5 bases). In germline, CDR1 is SQVTM, CDR2 ANQGSEA. The CDR3 length is 13 residues. Trimming removed 0 bases from V and 8 bases from J, with 13 bases in between. CDR3 sequence (DNA): TGCAGCGTTGAAGAGTCCGGGGCGCGGGGCTACACCTTC. Translated: CSVEESGARGYTF. The full variable domain, with the rest looked up from reference TRBV29-1 and TRBJ1-2, is SAVISQKPSRDICQRGTSLTIQCQVDSQVTMMFWYRQQPGQSLTLIATANQGSEATYESGFVIDKFPISRPNLTFSTLTVSNMSPEDSSIYLCSVEESGARGYTFGSGTRLTVV.

This chain joins TRBV7-9 and TRBJ1-4; D uncertain. With 1 base removed from V and 4 bases from J, the gap between germline ends came to 10 bases. CDR1 SEHNR and CDR2 FQNEAQ come from the germline V gene (reference sequence). This CDR3 is built from 15 residues. The CDR3 loop is CASSLEGRDNEKLFF. The CDR3 nucleotides read TGTGCCAGCAGCTTAGAGGGCCGAGATAATGAAAAACTGTTTTTT. Drawing the rest from reference TRBV7-9 and TRBJ1-4, the complete variable domain is DTGVSQNPRHKITKRGQNVTFRCDPISEHNRLYWYRQTLGQGPEFLTYFQNEAQLEKSRLLSDRFSAERPKGSFSTLEIQRTEQGDSAMYLCASSLEGRDNEKLFFGSGTQLSVL.

Concerning this clone itself: Its ends do not fully match the called genes, so a read error is possible. This chain links TRBV12-5 with TRBJ1-2; a weak D match, TRBD1 (6 bases). CDR3 length: 14 amino acids. CDR1 is LGHNT and CDR2 is FRNRAP in the germline V gene. The DNA of the CDR3 is TGTGCTAGTGCCTGGGGGCAGGGGTTTTCAGCCCCCCTCTTC. This translates into CASAWGQGFSAPLF.

This clone was found once. This chain uses TRBV5-1 with TRBJ2-1, with 10 bases that match TRBD2. The CDR3 contains 16 residues. CDR1 SGHRS and CDR2 YFSETQ come from the germline V gene. The ends lost 6 bases at V and 0 bases at J; junction bases unmatched: 6. The CDR3 spells CASTPASGGSYNEQFF. DNA of the CDR3: TGCGCCAGCACCCCGGCTAGCGGGGGCTCCTACAATGAGCAGTTCTTC.

The rearrangement links TRBV18 to TRBJ1-1; TRBD1 is a possible D gene (5 bases). The germline V gene has CDR1 KGHSH and CDR2 LQKENI. The ends were cut back, 6 bases at V and 1 base at J, with 15 bases in the middle. CDR3 length: 15 residues. The CDR3 loop reads CASSPSGDGNTEAFF. Written as DNA, the CDR3 is TGTGCCAGCTCCCCCAGCGGGGACGGGAACACTGAAGCTTTCTTT. The full variable domain, in which reference TRBV18 and TRBJ1-1 provide the parts outside the CDR3, is NAGVMQNPRHLVRRRGQEARLRCSPMKGHSHVYWYRQLPEEGLKFMVYLQKENIIDESGMPKERFSAEFPKEGPSILRIQQVVRGDSAAYFCASSPSGDGNTEAFFGQGTRLTVV.

The J gene is TRBJ2-3, the V gene TRBV7-8; D may be TRBD2 (5 bases). Germline-derived CDR1 and CDR2 are SGHVS and FQNEAQ. V was shortened by 7 bases and J by 0 bases, with 14 bases between the two germline ends. This CDR3 spans 15 amino acids. The CDR3 region has the DNA TGTGCCAGCAAGGTCGGACGGACTAGCACAGATACGCAGTATTTT. Translated: CASKVGRTSTDTQYF.

J is TRBJ2-7 and V is TRBV5-6; the D call may be TRBD1 or TRBD2 (5 bases each). The CDR3 is 14 residues long. Germline V CDR1 and CDR2: SGHDT, YYEEEE. V shed 1 base and J shed 1 base, with 9 bases lying between them. The CDR3 coding sequence is TGTGCCAGCAGCTTGCCGGGACGGTCCTACGAGCAGTACTTC. Residues: CASSLPGRSYEQYF.

The J gene is TRBJ2-1, the V gene TRBV5-1; D remains unclear. CDR3 length equals 14 residues. Trimming removed 3 bases at V and 5 bases at J, with 12 bases between. Per germline, CDR1 SGHRS and CDR2 YFSETQ. This CDR3 reads CASSSFGRDNEQFF. The CDR3 DNA is TGCGCCAGCAGCTCCTTCGGACGGGACAATGAGCAGTTCTTC.

This chain uses TRBV7-6 with TRBJ2-5; no clear D gene. The ends were cut back, 1 base at V and 2 bases at J, with 8 bases in the middle. The length of the CDR3 is 14 residues. Germline V gene data show CDR1 as SGHVS and CDR2 as FNYEAQ. CDR3 region: CASSLGPGQETQYF. The CDR3 nucleotides read TGTGCCAGCAGCTTAGGGCCGGGTCAAGAGACCCAGTACTTC.

This rearrangement joins TRBV2 to TRBJ1-1, with D unclear. This CDR3 has 15 amino acids. Germline CDR1 reads SNHLY; CDR2 reads FYNNEI. The V and J ends lost 5 bases and 8 bases respectively, with 21 bases between them. CDR3 in amino acids: CASSPPGAYRPEAFF. DNA for the CDR3: TGTGCCAGCAGTCCACCGGGAGCATACCGACCCGAAGCTTTCTTT.

With respect to this clone: The sample contains more than one DNA sequence encoding this CDR3. This chain uses TRBV6-6 with TRBJ1-2; no reliable D call. The CDR3 totals 12 residues. Germline V gene lookup returns CDR1 MNHNY and CDR2 SVGAGI (reference sequence). The V end was cut by 7 bases, the J end by 3 bases, with 9 bases between. The CDR3 nucleotides are TGTGCCAGCAAGAGGGAAGACTATGGCTACACCTTC. This translates into CASKREDYGYTF.

The chain joins TRBV7-2 to TRBJ2-1, with 15 nucleotides matching TRBD2. Germline CDR1 and CDR2: SGHTA and FQGNSA. V lost 5 bases, J lost 9 bases, and 8 bases stayed unmatched. The CDR3 is made up of 16 amino acids. For the CDR3, the DNA is TGTGCCAGCAGCACGGGACTAGCGGGGGGAGGAGTTGAGCAGTTCTTC. Its translation: CASSTGLAGGGVEQFF.

J is TRBJ1-2 and V is TRBV4-1; a possible D gene is TRBD1 (5 bases). The germline gives CDR1 MGHRA, CDR2 YSYEKL. The CDR3 totals 14 residues. Trimming took off 4 bases at V and 1 base at J, with 10 bases between the two ends. The DNA for the CDR3 is TGCGCCAGCAGCCCGGGGGACTTTAACTATGGCTACACCTTC. Residues: CASSPGDFNYGYTF.

The rearrangement uses TRBV6-5 and TRBJ1-3; D unclear. V lost 7 bases and J lost 2, with 12 bases in between. The CDR3 loop spans 14 amino acids. Germline V gene lookup returns CDR1 MNHEY and CDR2 SVGAGI. CDR3 nucleotides: TGTGCCAGCATTCCCCATTCGACTGGAAACACCATATATTTT. Translating gives CASIPHSTGNTIYF.

The chain joins TRBV9 to TRBJ2-7, with D possibly TRBD1 on 6 matching bases. The germline CDR1 and CDR2 sequences are SGDLS and YYNGEE. The CDR3 spans 15 residues. V was cut by 4 bases and J by 0 bases, with 14 bases left in between. CDR3 amino acids: CASSFGTSSSYEQYF. The CDR3 DNA follows: TGTGCCAGCAGCTTCGGGACATCGAGCTCCTACGAGCAGTACTTC.

This clone was found a few times. The CDR3: CASSDPYTEAFF. Here the CDR3 DNA reads TGTGCCAGCAGTGATCCTTACACTGAAGCTTTCTTT. The chain has TRBV6-1 and TRBJ1-1; D is undetermined. Germline V gene lookup returns CDR1 MNHNS and CDR2 SASEGT. The CDR3 totals 12 residues. V lost 3 bases and J lost 3, with 5 bases in between.

The chain joins TRBV11-2 to TRBJ1-6; D unclear. There are 14 residues in the CDR3. V was pared by 2 bases and J by 7 bases, with 9 bases between. Germline V gives CDR1 SGHAT, CDR2 FQNNGV. This chain's CDR3 is CASSLLSGNSPLHF. The CDR3 coding sequence is TGTGCCAGCAGCTTATTATCGGGGAATTCACCCCTCCACTTT.

This rearrangement joins TRBV10-3 to TRBJ2-3; 9 nucleotides agree with TRBD2. The germline gives CDR1 ENHRY, CDR2 SYGVKD. V lost 4 bases and J lost 6; bases outside the gene matches: 11. The CDR3 extends over 16 amino acids. CDR3 sequence: CAISGTGTSTADTQYF. As DNA, the CDR3 is TGTGCCATCAGTGGAACCGGGACTAGCACCGCGGATACGCAGTATTTT.

This clone was counted a few times. The CDR3 bases are TGTGCCACCAGCAGCCCTGGTCTGGGGAGTTCCGGGGAGCTGTTTTTT. Amino acid sequence: CATSSPGLGSSGELFF. This chain links TRBV15 with TRBJ2-2; D is possibly TRBD2 (5 bases). Per the germline V gene, CDR1 is LNHNV and CDR2 is YYDKDF (reference sequence). With 3 bases removed from V and 6 bases from J, the gap between germline ends came to 17 bases. The CDR3 runs 16 residues.

The chain carries TRBV9 and TRBJ2-7; TRBD1 aligns across 11 bases. There are 15 residues in the CDR3. Germline-derived CDR1 and CDR2 are SGDLS and YYNGEE. V was pared by 3 bases and J by 4 bases, with 6 bases of the junction left unmatched. The CDR3 sequence is CASSEGDRGLYEQYF. CDR3 DNA: TGTGCCAGCAGCGAGGGGGACAGGGGGTTGTACGAGCAGTACTTC.

This clone was counted once. This chain connects TRBV7-9 to TRBJ2-5; 7 bases align to TRBD2. Trimming at V came to 5 bases and at J to 1 base, leaving 7 bases not matched to a gene. The CDR3 is made up of 15 amino acids. Germline V gene data show CDR1 as SEHNR and CDR2 as FQNEAQ (reference sequence). The CDR3 sequence is CASSISLAVQETQYF. CDR3 DNA sequence: TGTGCCAGCAGCATAAGTCTAGCGGTCCAAGAGACCCAGTACTTC.

This clone was seen once. The genes are TRBV15 and TRBJ2-5, with D unclear. CDR3 length: 12 residues. V shed 5 bases and J shed 5 bases, with 9 bases lying between them. Germline CDR1 LNHNV, CDR2 YYDKDF (reference sequence). CDR3 DNA sequence: TGTGCCACCAGCGCTACAGCGGAGACCCAGTACTTC. This codes for CATSATAETQYF.

The gene calls are TRBV5-4 and TRBJ2-5, with a tentative D call TRBD1 (5 bases). This CDR3 region has 14 residues. Germline assignment: CDR1 SGHNT and CDR2 YYREEE (reference sequence). With 4 bases removed from V and 5 bases from J, the gap between germline ends came to 15 bases. The CDR3 DNA reads as TGTGCCAGCAGCCGGACCGACAGACAGGAGACCCAGTACTTC. It specifies CASSRTDRQETQYF. Complete variable domain (other parts from reference TRBV5-4 and TRBJ2-5): ETGVTQSPTHLIKTRGQQVTLRCSSQSGHNTVSWYQQALGQGPQFIFQYYREEENGRGNFPPRFSGLQFPNYSSELNVNALELDDSALYLCASSRTDRQETQYFGPGTRLLVL.